These 10 T cell receptor beta chains came from one sample sequenced in a study of T cells after yellow fever vaccination. TCRdb called the 5' RACE reads again in MiXCR, with one record for every CDR3 protein. The table records under 400,000 distinct CDR3 sequences, approximately 12% of them present only once. Sequences were derived from CD4+ T cells sorted from PBMCs, sampled 15 days after the yellow fever booster vaccination. Receptor source: a man between 18 and 29 years old who received the YFV17D yellow fever vaccine.

There are a few counts of this clonotype. This chain links TRBV4-1 with TRBJ1-2, with 9 bases that match TRBD1. There are 15 residues in the CDR3. Looked up from germline, CDR1 is MGHRA and CDR2 is YSYEKL. V lost 3 bases and J lost 5; bases outside the gene matches: 7. The CDR3 DNA reads TGCGCCAGCAGCCACCGAGGACAGGGGAGATATGGCTACACCTTC. Protein product: CASSHRGQGRYGYTF.

V usage is TRBV6-2 or TRBV6-3 and J usage is TRBJ1-1, with TRBD1 matching over 8 bases. Unmatched junction bases numbered 5, after V lost 6 bases and J lost 2 bases. Germline V gives CDR1 MNHEY, CDR2 SVGEGT. The CDR3 has 14 residues. CDR3 protein: CASSYRGDNTEAFF. The CDR3 nucleotides are TGTGCCAGCAGCTACAGGGGGGATAACACTGAAGCTTTCTTT.

In this sample, this clonotype turned up many times. An end of the junction does not agree with germline; a read error may underlie this. The rearrangement uses TRBV7-2 and TRBJ2-1; possibly TRBD1 for D (6 bases). The CDR3 consists of 12 residues. Germline V gene lookup returns CDR1 SGHTA and CDR2 FQGNSA. This CDR3 reads CASSLVRGRGIF. The CDR3 coding sequence is TGTGCCAGCAGCTTAGTCAGGGGTCGGGGAATCTTC.

In this sample, this clonotype turned up a few times. The chain carries TRBV18 and TRBJ2-5, with 7 bases lining up with TRBD1. The CDR3 extends over 14 amino acids. From germline, CDR1 is KGHSH and CDR2 LQKENI. With V trimmed by 2 bases and J by 4 bases, 4 bases remained unmatched. The CDR3 is CASSPLGDRETQYF. The DNA for the CDR3 is TGTGCCAGCTCACCATTAGGGGACAGAGAGACCCAGTACTTC.

V is TRBV5-1 and J is TRBJ2-3; D is tentatively TRBD1 or TRBD2 (5 bases each). CDR1 SGHRS and CDR2 YFSETQ come from the germline V gene. V was clipped by 2 bases and J by 2 bases, with 12 bases between them. This CDR3 is built from 15 residues. CDR3 in DNA: TGCGCCAGCAGCTTATACGGGGACCCCACAGATACGCAGTATTTT. This gives the protein CASSLYGDPTDTQYF.

There are a few counts of this clonotype. The gene calls are TRBV7-2 and TRBJ1-1; possible D gene TRBD1, 6 bases. CDR1 SGHTA and CDR2 FQGNSA come from the germline V gene. V gave up 1 base and J gave up 1 base, with 10 bases separating them. The length of the CDR3 is 15 residues. The CDR3 sequence is CASSLGGQRNTEAFF. The CDR3 region has the DNA TGTGCCAGCAGCTTAGGAGGACAGAGGAACACTGAAGCTTTCTTT.

The V gene is TRBV6-1, the J gene TRBJ1-1, with unresolved D. The CDR3 covers 16 residues. In germline, CDR1 is MNHNS, CDR2 SASEGT. V lost 0 bases and J 3 bases, leaving 14 bases between the germline ends. The CDR3 region is CASSEAASSYYTEAFF. The CDR3 DNA is TGTGCCAGCAGTGAAGCCGCTTCATCCTACTACACTGAAGCTTTCTTT.

This chain uses TRBV5-1 with TRBJ1-6; D might be TRBD1 (5 bases). The V and J ends lost 4 bases and 8 bases respectively, with 13 bases between them. Germline V gene lookup returns CDR1 SGHRS and CDR2 YFSETQ. There are 14 residues in the CDR3. The CDR3 spells CASSATGEDSPLHF. CDR3 nucleotides: TGCGCCAGCAGCGCAACAGGCGAGGATTCACCCCTCCACTTT. Full variable domain (rest looked up from reference TRBV5-1 and TRBJ1-6): KAGVTQTPRYLIKTRGQQVTLSCSPISGHRSVSWYQQTPGQGLQFLFEYFSETQRNKGNFPGRFSGRQFSNSRSEMNVSTLELGDSALYLCASSATGEDSPLHFGNGTRLTVT.

This chain links TRBV6-5 with TRBJ2-5, with 7 nucleotides matching TRBD2. CDR3 length: 14 residues. Germline V gene sequence: CDR1 MNHEY, CDR2 SVGAGI. Unmatched junction bases numbered 5, after V lost 6 bases and J lost 1 base. CDR3 amino acids: CASRLTSAQETQYF. The CDR3 DNA reads as TGTGCCAGCAGACTTACTAGCGCCCAAGAGACCCAGTACTTC.

The J gene is TRBJ1-5, the V gene TRBV6-6; tentative D call: TRBD1 (6 bases). The V gene's germline CDR1 is MNHNY and CDR2 SVGAGI (reference sequence). The CDR3 loop spans 17 amino acids. V lost 0 bases, J lost 0 bases, and 12 bases lay in between. The CDR3 here is CASSYSGRGYSNQPQHF. In DNA, the CDR3 is TGTGCCAGCAGTTACTCAGGCAGGGGATATAGCAATCAGCCCCAGCATTTT.